This TCR beta chain was retrieved from a study of vaccination and CD4 T cells after COVID-19. Study-wide context: The authors exposed cells to overlapping spike peptides derived from SARS-CoV-2, HCoV-NL63, HCoV-OC43 and HCoV-229E.

A note on this clonotype: Its antigen is undetermined.

V shed 5 bases and J shed 0 bases, with 10 bases lying between them. Germline lookup yields CDR1 LNHDA and CDR2 SQIVND (reference sequence). CDR3 length: 14 residues. At the Johns Hopkins FTIC core, DNA taken from cultured CD4+ T cells was sequenced by way of the Oncomine TCR Beta short-read assay. TCRdb reprocessed the PCR reads with MiXCR, giving one entry per CDR3 protein. The sample shows about 12,000 distinct CDR3 sequences, roughly 79% of them seen only once. Treatment indicated: approximately 9-day PBMC culture with coronavirus spike peptide pools or control peptides (ViraFEST assay). Input material: CD4+ T cells from blood, cultured in vitro. This chain joins TRBV19 and TRBJ1-1, with a tentative D call TRBD1 (6 bases). The receptor comes from a human donor who had recovered from COVID-19. The CDR3 coding sequence is TGTGCCAGTAGTCTGGGACACCTGAACACTGAAGCTTTCTTT. Protein: CASSLGHLNTEAFF.